A selection of T cell receptor beta chains follows, all from one sample in a study of CD8 T cells in Susac syndrome. TCRdb re-derived calls from the immunoSEQ multiplex PCR reads in MiXCR, one entry per CDR3 protein. The sample yields more than 200,000 distinct CDR3 sequences, over 85% seen once. The source material was CD4+ T cells from PBMCs. The receptor set was obtained from a human donor with multiple sclerosis. CDR3s leave out the opening cysteine and the closing phenylalanine or tryptophan. D genes are given only for firm matches.

v_gene | d_gene | CDR3aa
TRBV12-3/TRBV12-4 | . | ASSGYPVNQPQH
TRBV5-4 | . | ASSLGSYETQY
TRBV29-1 | TRBD1 | SVEGDRGRRVYGYT
TRBV5-1 | TRBD1 | ASSRTGDDQPQH
TRBV20-1 | TRBD2 | SARDPVGRGDTQY
TRBV10-3 | TRBD1 | AISRTGNNQPQH
TRBV6-1 | TRBD2 | ASRGWTSGRDTQY
TRBV7-9 | . | ASSLGGANVLT
TRBV3-1 | TRBD1 | ASSQATGLSQY
TRBV28 | . | ASSGGTAGLATQY
TRBV18 | TRBD1 | ASSLDGTASYEQY
TRBV20-1 | TRBD1 | SARSYDRDNQPQH
TRBV5-1 | . | ASSTTWNTEAF
TRBV20-1 | . | SASRAAEQY
TRBV6-6 | TRBD2 | ASSRTSGRAKETQY
TRBV20-1 | . | SAREGLQAKNIQY
TRBV12-3/TRBV12-4 | . | ASSLGRGNQPQH
TRBV5-4 | . | ASSPRRGFGTDTQY
TRBV5-1 | . | ASSSTGTGGELF
TRBV3-1 | . | ASSRAGELF
TRBV24-1 | . | ATSVRGEPQH
TRBV3-1 | . | ASSQADGLQH
TRBV30 | . | AWTRADTQY
TRBV7-9 | . | ASSLAGGVTEAF
TRBV12-3/TRBV12-4 | . | ASSFTGNTIY
TRBV5-4 | . | ASSLVAANYGYT
TRBV11-2 | . | ASSLGGSAANYGYT
TRBV7-2 | . | ASSHGGDKRDYGYT
TRBV9 | TRBD1 | ASSENTGVSPLH
TRBV5-4 | . | ASSLDSSGSNEQF
TRBV27 | . | ASSLYGTGVEAF
TRBV7-7 | TRBD1 | ASSQSPGGETQY
TRBV5-1 | . | ASSLYPRPGHQNTEAF
TRBV2 | TRBD2 | ASSPTSLGELF
TRBV29-1 | . | SVVLFGVRVPGTKNIQY
TRBV18 | TRBD1 | ASSYAGGLNEKLF
TRBV4-1 | . | ASSQAPRGQQETQY
TRBV5-1 | . | ASSLRALPKETQY
TRBV10-3 | TRBD1 | AISPSGQHLGTGELF
TRBV3-1 | . | ASSQEGAWRLGYT
TRBV5-6 | . | ASSLVGPDTQY
TRBV7-9 | . | ASSPGPRYNEQF
TRBV25-1 | . | ASSECMENTEAF
TRBV20-1 | . | SALTPLEETQY
TRBV2 | . | ASSESRGLVTEAF
TRBV6-6 | . | ASTPQGHATNEKLF
TRBV10-3 | TRBD1 | AISGQGSGANVLT
TRBV29-1 | . | SGIGGGRGDEQF
TRBV5-1 | . | ASSLEAGSYNEQF
TRBV19 | . | ASSIQDRSSGANVLT
TRBV5-1 | . | ASSFEPGRYEQY
TRBV4-1 | . | ASSQDQRGWVGEKLF
TRBV20-1 | TRBD2 | SARTSGGHNEQF
TRBV5-1 | . | ASTGVGTEAF